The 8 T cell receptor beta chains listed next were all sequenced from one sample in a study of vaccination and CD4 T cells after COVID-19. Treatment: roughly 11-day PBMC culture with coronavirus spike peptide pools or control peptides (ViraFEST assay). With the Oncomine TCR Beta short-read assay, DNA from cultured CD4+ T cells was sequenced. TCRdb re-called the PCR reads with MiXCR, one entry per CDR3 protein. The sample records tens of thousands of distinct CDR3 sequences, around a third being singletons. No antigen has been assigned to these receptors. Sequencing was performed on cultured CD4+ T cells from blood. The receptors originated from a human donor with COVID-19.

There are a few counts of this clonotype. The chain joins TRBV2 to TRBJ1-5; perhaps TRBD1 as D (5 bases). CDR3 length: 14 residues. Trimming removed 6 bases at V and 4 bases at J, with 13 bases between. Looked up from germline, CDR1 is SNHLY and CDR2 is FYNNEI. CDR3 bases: TGTGCCAGCAGCCGAGACGGGGCGAATCAGCCCCAGCATTTT. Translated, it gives CASSRDGANQPQHF.

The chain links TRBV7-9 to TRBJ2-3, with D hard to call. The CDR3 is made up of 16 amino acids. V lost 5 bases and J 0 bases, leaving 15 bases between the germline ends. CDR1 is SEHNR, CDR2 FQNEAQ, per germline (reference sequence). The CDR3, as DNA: TGTGCCAGCAGCCTCCATCCTACCAGCAGCACAGATACGCAGTATTTT. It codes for CASSLHPTSSTDTQYF.

CDR3 nucleotide sequence: TGTGCCAGCAGCCGACAGGATAATCAGCCCCAGCATTTT. Translation: CASSRQDNQPQHF. The chain links TRBV2 to TRBJ1-5; D might be TRBD1 (6 bases). CDR1 is SNHLY and CDR2 is FYNNEI in the germline V gene. V lost 6 bases and J lost 4, with 10 bases in between. The length of the CDR3 is 13 residues.

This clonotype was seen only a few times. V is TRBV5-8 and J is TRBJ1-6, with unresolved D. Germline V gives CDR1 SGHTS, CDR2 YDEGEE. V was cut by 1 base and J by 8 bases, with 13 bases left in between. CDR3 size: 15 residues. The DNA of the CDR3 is TGTGCCAGCAGCTTGAACGGAGCCTCGGATTCACCCCTCCACTTT. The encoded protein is CASSLNGASDSPLHF. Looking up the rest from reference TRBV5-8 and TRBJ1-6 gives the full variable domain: EAGVTQSPTHLIKTRGQQATLRCSPISGHTSVYWYQQALGLGLQFLLWYDEGEERNRGNFPPRFSGRQFPNYSSELNVNALELEDSALYLCASSLNGASDSPLHFGNGTRLTVT.

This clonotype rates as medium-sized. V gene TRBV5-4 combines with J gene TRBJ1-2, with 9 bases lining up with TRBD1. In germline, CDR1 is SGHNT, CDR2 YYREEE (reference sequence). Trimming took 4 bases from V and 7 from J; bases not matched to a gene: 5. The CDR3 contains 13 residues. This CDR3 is CASSPGQGSGYTF. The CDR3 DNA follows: TGTGCCAGCAGCCCGGGACAGGGCAGTGGCTACACCTTC. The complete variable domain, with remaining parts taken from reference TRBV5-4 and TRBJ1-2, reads ETGVTQSPTHLIKTRGQQVTLRCSSQSGHNTVSWYQQALGQGPQFIFQYYREEENGRGNFPPRFSGLQFPNYSSELNVNALELDDSALYLCASSPGQGSGYTFGSGTRLTVV.

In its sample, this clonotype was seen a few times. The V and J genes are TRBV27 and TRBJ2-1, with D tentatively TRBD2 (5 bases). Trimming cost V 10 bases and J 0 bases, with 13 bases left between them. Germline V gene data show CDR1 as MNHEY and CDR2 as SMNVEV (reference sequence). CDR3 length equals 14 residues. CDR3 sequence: CATFGGSSYNEQFF. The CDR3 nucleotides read TGTGCCACGTTCGGTGGGAGCTCCTACAATGAGCAGTTCTTC.

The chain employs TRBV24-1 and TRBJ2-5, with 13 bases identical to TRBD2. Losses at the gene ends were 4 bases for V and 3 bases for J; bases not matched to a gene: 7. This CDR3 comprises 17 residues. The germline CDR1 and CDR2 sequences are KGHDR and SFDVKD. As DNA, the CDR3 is TGTGCCACCAGTGAGGGACTAGCGGGGTCTCCAAAAGAGACCCAGTACTTC. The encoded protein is CATSEGLAGSPKETQYF.

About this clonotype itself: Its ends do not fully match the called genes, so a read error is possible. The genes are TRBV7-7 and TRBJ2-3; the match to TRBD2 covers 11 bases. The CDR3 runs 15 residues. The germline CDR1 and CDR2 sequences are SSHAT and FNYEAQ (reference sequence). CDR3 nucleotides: TGTGCTAGCAGCTTAGGTAGCGGGAGGGGTGATACGCAGTATTTT. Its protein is CASSLGSGRGDTQYF.